This T cell receptor beta chain was found in a study of CD8 T cells in Susac syndrome (dated by TCRdb to the late 2010s). Regarding the study in general: Whether CD8+ T cell activation and differentiation in Susac syndrome was antigen driven was tested using repertoire sequencing. The study compared CD8+ T cell repertoire clonality among approximately twelve healthy donors, around 14 Susac syndrome patients and roughly 16 multiple sclerosis patients.

Peripheral blood CD8+ and CD4+ T cells from healthy donors, Susac syndrome patients and multiple sclerosis patients were profiled using high-throughput TCR beta sequencing. Treatment-naive patients with stable or active relapsing-remitting disease fulfilling revised McDonald criteria were used as multiple sclerosis controls. Bulk CD8+ and CD4+ T cells were purified magnetically by negative isolation, whereas CD8+ TEMRA cells were enriched by FACS. Blood was drawn into EDTA tubes, processed within 24 hours, and PBMCs were isolated by density gradient centrifugation. PBMCs intended for TCR sequencing were cryopreserved in liquid nitrogen and were subsequently thawed in a 37 degrees C water bath. The sorted or isolated CD4+, CD8+ and CD8+ TEMRA cells had a purity of 90% or higher. The full study reports these points: The study acknowledged that relatively few individuals were included in the TCR sequencing and HLA analysis.

As regards this clonotype: No antigen is known for it. Base qualities are missing; no much larger clone stands one base away.

RNA was extracted using the RNeasy kit, and about 0.45 to 1 ug of the RNA was reverse transcribed with random hexamers. The immunoSEQ multiplex PCR assay, covering 54 Vbeta and 13 Jbeta segments, was used to amplify TCR beta CDR3 regions. PCR amplification bias was corrected using a synthetic template baseline for primer optimization and computational correction. In the authors' own workflow: Reads were annotated to V, D and J genes per IMGT and analyzed with immunoSEQ Analyzer, keeping only productive sequences. Clonality was calculated as one minus the Shannon entropy normalized by log2 of the number of productive unique sequences. For each patient and control, public and private clones were evaluated within the 100 most prevalent clones. Clones were defined as Susac-specific if absent from the healthy and MS cohorts, from 1052 published viral clones and from other ImmuneACCESS disease sequences. The public reads were quality trimmed at Q25 with fastp and then assembled into clones with MiXCR by TCRdb, keeping productive beta chains. A single entry per CDR3 protein holds the most common genes and DNA from its merged rows. The V and J calls and clone size are TCRdb's, not the authors'. This sample lists 130,000 or so distinct CDR3 sequences; roughly 80% were detected once. The ten most abundant clones make up about 0.51% of the sample.

The specimen was CD8+ T cells from PBMCs. This TCR was sampled from a human donor with multiple sclerosis.

This receptor carries the CDR3 CASSLVLGQQETQYF. The nucleotides read TGTGCCAGCAGCTTAGTTTTGGGGCAGCAAGAGACCCAGTACTTC. The rearranged segments are TRBV7-6 and TRBJ2-5, with TRBD1 as a weak D call on 5 bases. The CDR3 measures 15 amino acids from cysteine to phenylalanine. Just CDR3 DNA is preserved here, 45 bases in frame from base 1. CDR1 and CDR2, looked up from the germline V gene, are SGHVS and FNYEAQ. V and J are truncated by 1 base and 2 bases respectively, leaving an intervening sequence of 11 bases.